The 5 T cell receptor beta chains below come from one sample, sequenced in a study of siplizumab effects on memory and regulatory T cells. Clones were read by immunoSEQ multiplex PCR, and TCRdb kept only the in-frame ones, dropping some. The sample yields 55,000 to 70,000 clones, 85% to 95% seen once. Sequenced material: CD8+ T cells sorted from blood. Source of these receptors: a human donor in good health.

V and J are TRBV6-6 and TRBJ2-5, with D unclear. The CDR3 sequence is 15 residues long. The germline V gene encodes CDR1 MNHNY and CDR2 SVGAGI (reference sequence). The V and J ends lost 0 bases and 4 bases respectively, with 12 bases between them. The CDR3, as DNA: TGTGCCAGCAGTTACTCGAATGGGTTAGGAGAGACCCAGTACTTC. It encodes CASSYSNGLGETQYF.

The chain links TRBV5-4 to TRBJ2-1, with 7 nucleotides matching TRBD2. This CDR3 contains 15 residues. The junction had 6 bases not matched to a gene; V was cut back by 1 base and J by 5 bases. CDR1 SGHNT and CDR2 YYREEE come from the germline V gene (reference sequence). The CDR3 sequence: CASSLSLAVHNEQFF. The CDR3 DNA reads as TGTGCCAGCAGCTTGTCTCTAGCGGTACACAATGAGCAGTTCTTC.

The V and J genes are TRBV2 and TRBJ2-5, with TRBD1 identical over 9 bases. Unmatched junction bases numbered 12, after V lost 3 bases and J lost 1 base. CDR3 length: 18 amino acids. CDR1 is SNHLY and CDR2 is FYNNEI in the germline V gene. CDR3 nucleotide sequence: TGTGCCAGCAGTGAGGGATTGGGACAGGGACCCTTCCAAGAGACCCAGTACTTC. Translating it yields CASSEGLGQGPFQETQYF.

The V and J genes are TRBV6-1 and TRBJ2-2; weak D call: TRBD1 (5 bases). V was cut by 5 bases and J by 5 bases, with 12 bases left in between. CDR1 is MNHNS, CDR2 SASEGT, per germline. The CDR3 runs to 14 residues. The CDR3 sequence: CASSLNRLTGELFF. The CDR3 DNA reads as TGTGCCAGCAGTTTAAACAGGCTAACCGGGGAGCTGTTTTTT.

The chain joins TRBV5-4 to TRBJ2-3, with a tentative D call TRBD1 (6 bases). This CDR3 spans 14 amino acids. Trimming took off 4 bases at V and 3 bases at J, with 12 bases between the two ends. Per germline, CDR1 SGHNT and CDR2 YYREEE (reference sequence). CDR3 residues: CASSLRTATDTQYF. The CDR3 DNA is TGTGCCAGCAGCCTACGGACAGCAACAGATACGCAGTATTTT.